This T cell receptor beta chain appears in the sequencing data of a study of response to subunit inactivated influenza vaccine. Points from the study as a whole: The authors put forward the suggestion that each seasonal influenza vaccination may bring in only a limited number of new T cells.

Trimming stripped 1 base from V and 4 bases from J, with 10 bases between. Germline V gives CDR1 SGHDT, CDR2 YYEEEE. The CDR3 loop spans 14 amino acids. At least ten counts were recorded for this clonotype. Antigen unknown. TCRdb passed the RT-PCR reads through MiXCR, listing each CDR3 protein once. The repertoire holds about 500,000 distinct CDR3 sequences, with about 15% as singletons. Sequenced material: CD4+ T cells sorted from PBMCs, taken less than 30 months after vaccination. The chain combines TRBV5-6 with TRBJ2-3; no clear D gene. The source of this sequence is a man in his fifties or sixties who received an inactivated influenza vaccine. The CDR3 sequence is CASSLRHRADTQYF. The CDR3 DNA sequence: TGTGCCAGCAGCTTGAGGCACAGAGCAGATACGCAGTATTTT.